The source of this T cell receptor beta chain is a study of blood T cell repertoires in COVID-19. Under the authors' procedure: Estimation of nucleated cell counts relied on the amplification of reference gene primers. Profiled with immunoSEQ multiplex PCR; TCRdb holds only in-frame clones, not every one. V, J and clone size derive from that table, while D and trimming were established from the DNA sequence. The sample includes about 370,000 clones, 85% to 90% of them seen just once. Cohorts were based on clinical histories the participants reported. Among Cohort 3 donors, those recovered had two negative PCRs, clearance, or symptom resolution. Sample: PBMCs or T cells enriched from blood (not recorded which). The TCR was taken from a man younger than 35 who had recovered from COVID-19.

CDR3 amino acids: CASSIQGANDEQFF. CDR3 bases: TGTGCCAGTAGCATACAGGGGGCGAACGATGAGCAGTTCTTC. V usage is TRBV19 and J usage is TRBJ2-1; TRBD1 agrees at 9 bases. CDR3 length: 14 amino acids. CDR1 and CDR2 (germline): LNHDA, SQIVND (reference sequence). Trimming at V came to 6 bases and at J to 8 bases, leaving 8 bases not matched to a gene.